This T cell receptor (beta chain) was sequenced during a study of T cell responses to AZD1222 COVID-19 vaccine. Findings and limits, study-wide: Per reports, nearly half of all spike-specific TCRs target regions that are unmutated in variants.

For this clone: Its antigen is unidentified.

The table came from immunoSEQ multiplex PCR; TCRdb's copy has only in-frame clones and leaves some out. The sample lists approximately 110,000 clones, roughly 90% occurring once. Specimen: peripheral blood, collected on day 0 of AZD1222 vaccination. This receptor was obtained from an adult in good health.

The chain's CDR3 is CAWSFTSGRYEQYF. The CDR3 DNA sequence: TGTGCCTGGAGTTTCACGTCCGGCCGGTACGAGCAGTACTTC. The V call is TRBV30, the J call TRBJ2-7; D ambiguous. The germline V gene has CDR1 GTSNPN and CDR2 SVGIG (reference sequence). This CDR3 has 14 residues. Trimming stripped 2 bases from V and 4 bases from J, with 15 bases between.